Below, 6 T cell receptor beta chains from the same sample are listed, as sequenced in a study of OX40 agonist ivuxolimab in advanced cancers. This table comes from immunoSEQ multiplex PCR, and its TCRdb copy is limited to in-frame clones, with some not included. The table lists some 59,000 clones, roughly 87% of them singletons. Sequenced here: CD4+ or CD8+ T cells sorted from blood, sampled in a trial of the OX40 agonist ivuxolimab. The receptors shown here come from an adult with an advanced solid tumor such as melanoma, head and neck, liver or kidney cancer.

To note about this clone: A much larger clone differs by one base, so this may be a read error. The J gene is TRBJ2-2, the V gene TRBV6-4; weak D call: TRBD2 (5 bases). With 2 bases removed from V and 6 bases from J, the gap between germline ends came to 10 bases. In germline, CDR1 is MRHNA, CDR2 SNTAGT. The CDR3 consists of 14 residues. CDR3 in DNA: TGTGCCAGCAGTGACCCGCGAGGGTCCGGGGAGCTGTTTTTT. Its translation: CASSDPRGSGELFF.

The V gene is TRBV7-2, the J gene TRBJ2-5; 9 positions agree with TRBD1. The J call is in doubt because the DNA end fits TRBJ2-7 better. The CDR3 totals 14 residues. From germline, CDR1 is SGHTA and CDR2 FQGNSA. CDR3 DNA sequence: TGTGCCAGCAGCTTAGGAGGGACAGGGTACGAGCAGTACTTC. It codes for CASSLGGTGYEQYF.

Of note for this clone: The junction and the germline gene differ at one end; a read error may be behind it. The chain carries TRBV4-1 and TRBJ1-2; no firm D call. The CDR3 sequence is 15 residues long. CDR1 is MGHRA and CDR2 is YSYEKL in the germline V gene. The CDR3 here is CASGQVRTANYGYTF. CDR3 bases: TGCGCCAGCGGCCAAGTGAGGACGGCTAACTACGGCTACACCTTC.

The CDR3: CASSRGDRKAFF. DNA of the CDR3: TGTGCCAGCAGCCGAGGCGACAGGAAAGCTTTCTTT. This sequence joins TRBV7-9 and TRBJ1-1, with a weak D call TRBD1 (6 bases). V lost 5 bases and J lost 9, with 13 bases in between. The CDR3 is made up of 12 amino acids. From germline, CDR1 is SEHNR and CDR2 FQNEAQ (reference sequence).

The chain is built from TRBV28 and TRBJ2-3; 7 bases agree with TRBD2. Germline loops: CDR1 MDHEN, CDR2 SYDVKM. Germline trimming cut 3 bases from V and 2 bases from J; bases unmatched to any gene: 8. The CDR3 covers 16 residues. The CDR3 bases are TGTGCCAGCAGTTTCGGCGGGAGCAGGGACACAGATACGCAGTATTTT. Translation: CASSFGGSRDTDTQYF.

This chain links TRBV18 with TRBJ1-5, with D perhaps matching TRBD1 (5 bases). The germline V gene has CDR1 KGHSH and CDR2 LQKENI. Trimming removed 2 bases at V and 10 bases at J, with 15 bases between. The CDR3 is 14 residues long. The CDR3 region is CASSPADIRGPQHF. DNA for the CDR3: TGTGCCAGCTCACCAGCGGACATCCGAGGTCCCCAGCATTTT. The whole variable domain, filled in from reference TRBV18 and TRBJ1-5, reads NAGVMQNPRHLVRRRGQEARLRCSPMKGHSHVYWYRQLPEEGLKFMVYLQKENIIDESGMPKERFSAEFPKEGPSILRIQQVVRGDSAAYFCASSPADIRGPQHFGDGTRLSIL.